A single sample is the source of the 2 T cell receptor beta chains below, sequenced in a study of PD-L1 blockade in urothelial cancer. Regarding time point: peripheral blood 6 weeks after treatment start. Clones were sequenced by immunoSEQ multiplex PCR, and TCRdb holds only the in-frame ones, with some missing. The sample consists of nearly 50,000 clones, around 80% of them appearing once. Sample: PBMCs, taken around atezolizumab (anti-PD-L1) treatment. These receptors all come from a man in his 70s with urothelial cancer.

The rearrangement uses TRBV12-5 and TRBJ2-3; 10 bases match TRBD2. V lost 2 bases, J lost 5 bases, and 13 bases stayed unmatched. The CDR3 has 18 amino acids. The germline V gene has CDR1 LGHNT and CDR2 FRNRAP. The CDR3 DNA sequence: TGTGCTAGTGGTTTGAATAGCGGGAGGCATGAGGGTGGAGATACGCAGTATTTT. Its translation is CASGLNSGRHEGGDTQYF.

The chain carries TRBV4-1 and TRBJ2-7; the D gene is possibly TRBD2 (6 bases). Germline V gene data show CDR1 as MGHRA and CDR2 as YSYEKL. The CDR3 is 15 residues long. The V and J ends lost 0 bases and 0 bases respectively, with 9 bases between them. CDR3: CASSQERTTSYEQYF. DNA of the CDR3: TGCGCCAGCAGCCAAGAAAGGACTACCTCCTACGAGCAGTACTTC.